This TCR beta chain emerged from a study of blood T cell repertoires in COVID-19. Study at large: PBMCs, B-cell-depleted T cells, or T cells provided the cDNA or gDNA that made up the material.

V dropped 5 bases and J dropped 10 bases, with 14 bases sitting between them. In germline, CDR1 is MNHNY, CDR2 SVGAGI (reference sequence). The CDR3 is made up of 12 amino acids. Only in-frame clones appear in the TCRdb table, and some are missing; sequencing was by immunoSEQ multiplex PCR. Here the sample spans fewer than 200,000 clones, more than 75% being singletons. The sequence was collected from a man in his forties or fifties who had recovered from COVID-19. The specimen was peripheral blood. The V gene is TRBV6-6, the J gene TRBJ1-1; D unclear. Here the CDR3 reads CASSQNELGAFF. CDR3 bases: TGTGCCAGCAGTCAGAATGAGCTTGGAGCTTTCTTT.